These 18 T cell receptor beta chains came from one sample sequenced in a study of blood T cell repertoires in COVID-19 (dated by TCRdb to 2020 to 2021). The method behind the library was the immunoSEQ multiplex PCR assay. TCRdb limited this immuneACCESS table to in-frame rearrangements with V and J called. A share of clones is missing; checked studies link under half to unresolved V genes, and the rest is unexplained. For this sample the table gives about 26,000 clones, of which around 60% were detected only once. The top ten clonotypes cover approximately 7% of the sample. Sequenced material: peripheral blood. The receptors derive from a man aged 55 to 70 with active or convalescent COVID-19.

The genes are TRBV6-4 and TRBJ2-3, with 12 bases aligning to TRBD2. CDR3 length: 15 residues. V was clipped by 4 bases and J by 1 base; unmatched bases: 0. The V gene's germline CDR1 is MRHNA and CDR2 SNTAGT. CDR3 nucleotides: TGTGCCAGCAGTGGGACTAGCGGGGGCACAGATACGCAGTATTTT. This codes for CASSGTSGGTDTQYF.

The chain combines TRBV2 with TRBJ1-5; tentatively, D is TRBD1 (6 bases). Trimming removed 6 bases at V and 1 base at J, with 13 bases between. The CDR3 is 15 amino acids. Germline V CDR1 and CDR2: SNHLY, FYNNEI. The CDR3 bases are TGTGCCAGCAGGGAGACAGGTCTAAGCAATCAGCCCCAGCATTTT. This translates into CASRETGLSNQPQHF. Full variable domain (remainder filled in from reference TRBV2 and TRBJ1-5): EPEVTQTPSHQVTQMGQEVILRCVPISNHLYFYWYRQILGQKVEFLVSFYNNEISEKSEIFDDQFSVERPDGSNFTLKIRSTKLEDSAMYFCASRETGLSNQPQHFGDGTRLSIL.

This clone appeared once. The chain joins TRBV13 to TRBJ2-2, with 10 nucleotides matching TRBD1. Germline-derived CDR1 and CDR2 are PRHDT and FYEKMQ (reference sequence). The length of the CDR3 is 16 residues. With 5 bases clipped from V and 6 bases from J, the junction kept 9 bases outside the gene matches. The DNA for the CDR3 is TGTGCCAGCAGCACCAGACCGGGACAGGGGTCCGGGGAGCTGTTTTTT. Residues: CASSTRPGQGSGELFF.

The chain recombines TRBV3-1 (or the pseudogene TRBV3-2) with TRBJ2-5, with D tentatively TRBD2 (6 bases). V was trimmed by 4 bases and J by 4 bases, leaving 13 bases between them. The CDR3 is made up of 14 amino acids. Germline V gene lookup returns CDR1 LGHDT and CDR2 YNNKEL (reference sequence). The CDR3 loop is CASSRGGGSETQYF. CDR3 DNA: TGTGCCAGCAGCCGGGGTGGGGGGTCAGAGACCCAGTACTTC.

The chain uses TRBV21-1 and TRBJ1-2; the table's D call TRBD1 went unverified against the DNA. TRBV21-1 is designated a pseudogene. This CDR3 region has 15 residues. CDR3 region: CASSPTGVGNYGYTF. The CDR3 DNA reads as TGTGCCAGCAGCCCAACAGGGGTTGGGAACTATGGCTACACCTTC.

The chain carries TRBV4-2 and TRBJ1-6; D unclear. V lost 0 bases to trimming and J lost 11 bases, with 23 bases between them. The germline CDR1 and CDR2 sequences are LGHNA and YNFKEQ. The CDR3 is made up of 18 amino acids. CDR3 region: CASSQDSGAAGVGTPLHF. In nucleotides, the CDR3 is TGTGCCAGCAGCCAAGATTCCGGCGCGGCGGGAGTTGGCACACCCCTCCACTTT.

The CDR3 DNA is TGTGCCAGCTCACCACCATCGGGGGGCGCGGGAAGCAATCAGCCCCAGCATTTT. Protein: CASSPPSGGAGSNQPQHF. The chain recombines TRBV18 with TRBJ1-5; possible D gene TRBD1, 6 bases. V dropped 0 bases and J dropped 1 base, with 16 bases sitting between them. CDR1 and CDR2 (germline): KGHSH, LQKENI. The CDR3 has 18 residues. Variable domain in full (rest from reference TRBV18 and TRBJ1-5): NAGVMQNPRHLVRRRGQEARLRCSPMKGHSHVYWYRQLPEEGLKFMVYLQKENIIDESGMPKERFSAEFPKEGPSILRIQQVVRGDSAAYFCASSPPSGGAGSNQPQHFGDGTRLSIL.

The chain combines TRBV9 with TRBJ1-2; D gene unclear. Trimming cost V 7 bases and J 7 bases, with 20 bases left between them. Looked up from germline, CDR1 is SGDLS and CDR2 is YYNGEE. The CDR3 is made up of 14 amino acids. CDR3 nucleotide sequence: TGTGCCAGCTCGACGTCATCGGGGTTCCTTGGCTACACCTTC. Translating gives CASSTSSGFLGYTF. Filled out from reference TRBV9 and TRBJ1-2, the complete variable domain reads DSGVTQTPKHLITATGQRVTLRCSPRSGDLSVYWYQQSLDQGLQFLIQYYNGEERAKGNILERFSAQQFPDLHSELNLSSLELGDSALYFCASSTSSGFLGYTFGSGTRLTVV.

This chain joins TRBV11-1 and TRBJ2-1; TRBD2 matches at 8 bases. Losses at the gene ends were 6 bases for V and 6 bases for J; bases not matched to a gene: 10. CDR3 length equals 15 residues. The germline V gene has CDR1 SGHAT and CDR2 FQDESV (reference sequence). CDR3 amino acids: CASSYTSGLGNEQFF. The CDR3 bases are TGTGCCAGCAGTTATACTAGCGGCCTGGGCAATGAGCAGTTCTTC.

The V gene is TRBV21-1, the J gene TRBJ2-1; TRBD2 is taken as the D call from the table, unchecked against the DNA. TRBV21-1 is a recognized pseudogene. The CDR3 length is 16 residues. CDR3 region: CASSKGLAGVGNEQFF. The CDR3 bases are TGTGCCAGCAGCAAAGGGCTAGCGGGAGTGGGCAATGAGCAGTTCTTC.

The chain has TRBV5-4 and TRBJ2-1, with 9 bases lining up with TRBD2. In germline, CDR1 is SGHNT, CDR2 YYREEE (reference sequence). There are 18 residues in the CDR3. The V and J ends lost 3 bases and 8 bases, in that order; junction bases with no gene match: 18. CDR3 sequence reads: CASSSYGLAGGPVDEQFF. CDR3 coding DNA: TGTGCCAGCAGCTCGTATGGGTTGGCGGGGGGGCCGGTGGATGAGCAGTTCTTC.

The chain employs TRBV18 and TRBJ1-1, with 8 bases that match TRBD1. This CDR3 contains 16 residues. J gave up 5 bases and V 3 bases, and 11 bases lay outside the gene matches. Germline V lookup: CDR1 KGHSH, CDR2 LQKENI. CDR3 in amino acids: CASSPDFTGGGTEAFF. CDR3 bases: TGTGCCAGCTCACCGGACTTTACAGGGGGGGGTACTGAAGCTTTCTTT.

The chain is built from TRBV6-1 and TRBJ1-1; 9 positions agree with TRBD1. With V trimmed by 2 bases and J by 3 bases, 7 bases remained unmatched. The germline CDR1 and CDR2 sequences are MNHNS and SASEGT. The CDR3 covers 16 residues. CDR3 in DNA: TGTGCCAGCAGTGAAAGGGGACAGGGTTCAGACACTGAAGCTTTCTTT. Translating gives CASSERGQGSDTEAFF.

Only a few counts were recorded for this clone. V gene TRBV19 combines with J gene TRBJ1-2; TRBD1 aligns across 9 bases. Germline loops: CDR1 LNHDA, CDR2 SQIVND (reference sequence). The CDR3 extends over 14 amino acids. The ends lost 7 bases at V and 7 bases at J; junction bases unmatched: 10. CDR3 nucleotides: TGTGCCAGTACGGCCGGACAGGGGATTCTTGGCTACACCTTC. Its protein product is CASTAGQGILGYTF.

V is TRBV27 and J is TRBJ1-1; possible D gene TRBD1, 5 bases. The V end lost 10 bases, the J end lost 5 bases, and 17 bases lay between the germline ends. This CDR3 comprises 13 residues. CDR1 MNHEY and CDR2 SMNVEV come from the germline V gene (reference sequence). For the CDR3, the DNA is TGTGCCACCTCTCGACGGGGGGGGACTGAAGCTTTCTTT. Its protein is CATSRRGGTEAFF.

This sequence joins TRBV29-1 and TRBJ1-1, with D perhaps TRBD1 (6 bases). This CDR3 is 17 amino acids long. Germline V gene lookup returns CDR1 SQVTM and CDR2 ANQGSEA. With 0 bases removed from V and 1 base from J, the gap between germline ends came to 18 bases. This chain's CDR3 is CSVEDRFNRVGNTEAFF. Written as DNA, the CDR3 is TGCAGCGTTGAAGATCGGTTTAACAGGGTTGGGAACACTGAAGCTTTCTTT.

The chain is built from TRBV6-1 and TRBJ1-5, with no clear D. Trimming left V 1 base short and J 6 bases short, with 7 bases between. The CDR3 totals 13 residues. Germline V gene data show CDR1 as MNHNS and CDR2 as SASEGT. CDR3 region: CASSEGGVQPQHF. The CDR3, as DNA: TGTGCCAGCAGTGAAGGAGGAGTTCAGCCCCAGCATTTT.

This chain joins TRBV2 and TRBJ2-6, with 9 bases that match TRBD1. CDR3 length equals 15 residues. CDR1 and CDR2 from the germline V gene are SNHLY and FYNNEI. Germline trimming cut 6 bases from V and 2 bases from J; bases unmatched to any gene: 2. The CDR3 bases are TGTGCCAGCAGGGACAGGGGAGCTGGGGCCAACGTCCTGACTTTC. Translation gives CASRDRGAGANVLTF.